This T cell receptor beta chain comes out of a study of cytomegalovirus exposure and HLA in healthy donors. The study ran its PCR with 60 Vbeta and 13 Jbeta primers. As handled by the study authors: Unique TCR beta chains numbered around 75 million in a later analysis, with around 12 million shared. Libraries were prepared by immunoSEQ multiplex PCR; TCRdb keeps only in-frame clonotypes and omits some of them. V, J and clone size are those of that table, while D and trimming were read from the DNA. The data show about 95,000 clones, about two thirds seen once. Of note for this clone: What it recognizes is unknown.

Overall study results and limits: In a later analysis, 15,000 to 20,000 TCR beta sequences were associated with HLA alleles at 0.05 false discovery rate. The study flagged around 160 TCR beta chains as cytomegalovirus-associated. It was only CMV serostatus that was available as immune exposure information.

Germline V CDR1 and CDR2: SNHLY, FYNNEI. V was clipped by 6 bases and J by 5 bases, with 10 bases between them. This CDR3 contains 12 residues. The specimen sequenced was PBMCs. The rearrangement joins TRBV2 to TRBJ1-1; D possibly corresponds to TRBD1 (6 bases). The sequence derives from a man in his fifties or sixties in good health and CMV-seronegative. CDR3 coding DNA: TGTGCCAGCAGATACAGGGTTACTGAAGCTTTCTTT. It codes for CASRYRVTEAFF.